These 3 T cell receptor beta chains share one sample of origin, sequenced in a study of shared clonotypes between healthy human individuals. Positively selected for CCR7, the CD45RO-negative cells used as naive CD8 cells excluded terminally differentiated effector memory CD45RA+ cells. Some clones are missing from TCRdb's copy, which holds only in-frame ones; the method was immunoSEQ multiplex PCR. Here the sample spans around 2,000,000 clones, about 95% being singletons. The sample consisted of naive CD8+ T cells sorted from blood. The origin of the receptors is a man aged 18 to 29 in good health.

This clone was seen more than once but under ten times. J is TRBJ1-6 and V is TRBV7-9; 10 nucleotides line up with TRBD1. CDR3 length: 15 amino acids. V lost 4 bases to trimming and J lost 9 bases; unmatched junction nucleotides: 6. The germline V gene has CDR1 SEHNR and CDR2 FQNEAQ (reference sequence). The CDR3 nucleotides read TGTGCCAGCAGCTCGCCGACAGGGGGCAGTTCACCCCTCCACTTT. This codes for CASSSPTGGSSPLHF.

In DNA form, the CDR3 reads TGTGCCAGCAGCTTGTCAGGAGGGAGCAATCAGCCCCAGCATTTT. It codes for CASSLSGGSNQPQHF. The chain links TRBV5-6 to TRBJ1-5; D call uncertain. The germline V and J ends were trimmed by 1 base and 1 base, with 9 bases remaining between them. CDR1 SGHDT and CDR2 YYEEEE come from the germline V gene. There are 15 residues in the CDR3.

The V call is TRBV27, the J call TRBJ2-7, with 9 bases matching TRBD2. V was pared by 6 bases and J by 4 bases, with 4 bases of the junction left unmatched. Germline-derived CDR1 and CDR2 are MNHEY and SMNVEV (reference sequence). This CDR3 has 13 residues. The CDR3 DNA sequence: TGTGCCAGCAGGGGGAGCGGGAGGTACGAGCAGTACTTC. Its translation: CASRGSGRYEQYF.